Listed below are T cell receptor beta chains from one sample, sequenced in a study of T-cell reconstitution after alpha-beta-depleted transplantation in children. TCRdb re-called the PCR reads through MiXCR, storing one row per CDR3 protein. The sample lists fewer than 550,000 distinct CDR3 sequences, about 10% occurring once. The sequences come from PBMCs, collected before TCRalphabeta/CD19-depleted stem cell transplant. The source of these receptors is a child under 10 years old with inherited bone marrow failure, due to receive a stem cell transplant. Each CDR3 is given with its conserved first and last residue. The D gene is left open where the match is weak. The size of a clone is reported for some rows only, either as once, few or many, or as a class for expanded clones.

clone_size: many
v_call: TRBV4-1
j_call: TRBJ2-4
d_call: .
cdr3_nt: TGCGCCAGCAGCCTCCGGGGGACTCCCGTAGCCAAAAACATTCAGTACTTC
cdr3_aa: CASSLRGTPVAKNIQYF

clone_size: many
v_call: TRBV5-5
j_call: TRBJ2-1
d_call: .
cdr3_nt: TGTGCCAGCAGCTTGTTGGGGTTCGAGCAGTTCTTC
cdr3_aa: CASSLLGFEQFF

clone_size: .
v_call: TRBV18
j_call: TRBJ2-1
d_call: TRBD2
cdr3_nt: TGTGCCAGCTCACGTGTAGCGGGAGGCTACAATGAGCAGTTCTTC
cdr3_aa: CASSRVAGGYNEQFF

clone_size: many
v_call: TRBV11-1
j_call: TRBJ2-1
d_call: TRBD2
cdr3_nt: TGTGCCAGCAGCTTAGCCCCTTCCGGGACTAGCGGGAGTGACTACAATGAGCAGTTCTTC
cdr3_aa: CASSLAPSGTSGSDYNEQFF

clone_size: many
v_call: TRBV7-9
j_call: TRBJ2-1
d_call: TRBD2
cdr3_nt: TGTGCCAGCAGCAAACTAGCGCCCACGGGTCTGTTCTTC
cdr3_aa: CASSKLAPTGLFF

clone_size: .
v_call: TRBV5-4
j_call: TRBJ2-1
d_call: .
cdr3_nt: TGTGCCAGCAGCTTTAAGGGGTCCTACAATGAGCAGTTCTTC
cdr3_aa: CASSFKGSYNEQFF

clone_size: many
v_call: TRBV4-3
j_call: TRBJ2-5
d_call: TRBD1
cdr3_nt: TGCGCCAGCAGCCACCAGGGACAGGGGATTGCAGAGACCCAGTACTTC
cdr3_aa: CASSHQGQGIAETQYF

clone_size: few
v_call: TRBV6-1
j_call: TRBJ2-3
d_call: .
cdr3_nt: TGTGCCATAAATAGGCCGAGGTCAGATACGCAGTATTTT
cdr3_aa: CAINRPRSDTQYF

clone_size: many
v_call: TRBV27
j_call: TRBJ2-7
d_call: .
cdr3_nt: TGTGCCAGCAGTCCATCAACGGGACACCACTCCTACGAGCAGTACTTC
cdr3_aa: CASSPSTGHHSYEQYF

clone_size: many
v_call: TRBV7-2
j_call: TRBJ2-1
d_call: .
cdr3_nt: TGTGCCAGCAGGAAGATACCCGGGACTTCCTACAATGAGCAGTTCTTC
cdr3_aa: CASRKIPGTSYNEQFF

clone_size: .
v_call: TRBV12-3/TRBV12-4
j_call: TRBJ2-5
d_call: .
cdr3_nt: TGTGCCAGCAGTTTAGGGGGGCAGAGTCACCTAGAGACCCAGTACTTC
cdr3_aa: CASSLGGQSHLETQYF

clone_size: many
v_call: TRBV11-2
j_call: TRBJ2-1
d_call: TRBD2
cdr3_nt: TGTGCCAGCAGCTTAGTAGGGACTAGCGGGGGTTACAATGAGCAGTTCTTC
cdr3_aa: CASSLVGTSGGYNEQFF

clone_size: .
v_call: TRBV4-3
j_call: TRBJ1-2
d_call: TRBD1
cdr3_nt: TGCGCCAGCAGCCAAGATCCGACAGGGAGTGGCTACACCTTC
cdr3_aa: CASSQDPTGSGYTF

clone_size: .
v_call: TRBV5-5
j_call: TRBJ2-7
d_call: .
cdr3_nt: TGTGCCAGCAGCTTGGCACTAGGGCGGTACGAGCAGTACTTC
cdr3_aa: CASSLALGRYEQYF

clone_size: many
v_call: TRBV12-3/TRBV12-4
j_call: TRBJ1-2
d_call: .
cdr3_nt: TGTGCCAGCACCACCCGGGAGAGTAAGAGGGGCTACACCTTC
cdr3_aa: CASTTRESKRGYTF

clone_size: many
v_call: TRBV3-1
j_call: TRBJ2-1
d_call: .
cdr3_nt: TGTGCCAGCAGCCAAGATAGGCTAGCGAAGCAGTTCTTC
cdr3_aa: CASSQDRLAKQFF

clone_size: .
v_call: TRBV2
j_call: TRBJ1-2
d_call: TRBD1
cdr3_nt: TGTGCCAGCAGTGAAGGGGACAGGGTTGTTGATGGCTACACCTTC
cdr3_aa: CASSEGDRVVDGYTF

clone_size: many
v_call: TRBV12-3/TRBV12-4
j_call: TRBJ1-1
d_call: TRBD1
cdr3_nt: TGTGCCAGCAGTTTAGTAAAATGGGACAGGCTCCTTGAGAACACTGAAGCTTTCTTT
cdr3_aa: CASSLVKWDRLLENTEAFF